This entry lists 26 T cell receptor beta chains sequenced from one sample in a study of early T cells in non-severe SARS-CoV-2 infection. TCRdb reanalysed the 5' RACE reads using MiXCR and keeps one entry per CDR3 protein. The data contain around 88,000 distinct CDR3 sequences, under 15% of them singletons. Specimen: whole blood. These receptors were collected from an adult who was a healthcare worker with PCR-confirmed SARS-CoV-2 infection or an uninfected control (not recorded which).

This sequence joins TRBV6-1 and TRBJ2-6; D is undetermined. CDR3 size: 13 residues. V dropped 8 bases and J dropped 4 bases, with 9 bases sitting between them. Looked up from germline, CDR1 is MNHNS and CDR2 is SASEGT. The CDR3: CASGVEGANVLTF. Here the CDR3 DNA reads TGTGCCAGCGGGGTGGAAGGGGCCAACGTCCTGACTTTC.

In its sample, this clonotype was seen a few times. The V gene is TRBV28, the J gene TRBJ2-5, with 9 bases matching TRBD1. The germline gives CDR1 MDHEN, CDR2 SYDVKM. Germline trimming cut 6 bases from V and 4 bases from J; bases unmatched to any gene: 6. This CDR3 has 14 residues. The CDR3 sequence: CASSPRGQGETQYF. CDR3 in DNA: TGTGCCAGCAGCCCAAGGGGACAGGGAGAGACCCAGTACTTC.

The CDR3 nucleotides read TGTGCCAGCAGCCTCTGGACTAGCGGGAGGGAAGAGACCCAGTACTTC. It translates to CASSLWTSGREETQYF. V is TRBV11-1 and J is TRBJ2-5; TRBD2 aligns across 15 bases. The germline CDR1 and CDR2 sequences are SGHAT and FQDESV (reference sequence). With 5 bases clipped from V and 3 bases from J, the junction kept 4 bases outside the gene matches. This CDR3 comprises 16 residues.

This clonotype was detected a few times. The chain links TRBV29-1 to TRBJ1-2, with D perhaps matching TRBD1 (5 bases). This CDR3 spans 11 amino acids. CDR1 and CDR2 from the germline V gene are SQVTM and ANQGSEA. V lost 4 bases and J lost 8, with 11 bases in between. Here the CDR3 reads CSVVGGDGYTF. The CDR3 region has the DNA TGCAGCGTTGTTGGAGGGGACGGCTACACCTTC.

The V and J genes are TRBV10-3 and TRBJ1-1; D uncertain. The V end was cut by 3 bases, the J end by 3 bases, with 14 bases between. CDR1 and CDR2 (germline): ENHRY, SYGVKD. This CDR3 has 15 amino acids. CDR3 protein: CAISDPSERHTEAFF. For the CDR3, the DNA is TGTGCCATCAGTGACCCCTCCGAGCGGCACACTGAAGCTTTCTTT.

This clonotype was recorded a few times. The CDR3 is CASSPMESGQSGEAFF. The CDR3 nucleotides are TGTGCCAGCTCACCTATGGAGTCGGGACAGTCGGGTGAAGCTTTCTTT. The chain uses TRBV18 and TRBJ1-1; TRBD1 matches 7 bases. After removal of 3 bases from V and 7 bases from J, the junction contained 14 bases not matched to a gene. CDR3 size: 16 residues. Germline values: CDR1 KGHSH, CDR2 LQKENI.

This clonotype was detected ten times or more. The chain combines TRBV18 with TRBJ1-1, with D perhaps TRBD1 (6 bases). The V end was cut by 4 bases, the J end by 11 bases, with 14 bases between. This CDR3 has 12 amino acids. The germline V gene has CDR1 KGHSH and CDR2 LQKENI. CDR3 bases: TGTGCCAGCTCACTTGGGGGCGGCGACGCTTTCTTT. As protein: CASSLGGGDAFF.

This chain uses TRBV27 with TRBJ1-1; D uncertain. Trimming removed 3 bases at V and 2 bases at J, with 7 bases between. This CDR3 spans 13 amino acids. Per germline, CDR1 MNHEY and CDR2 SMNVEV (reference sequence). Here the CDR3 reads CASSLSKNTEAFF. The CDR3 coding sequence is TGTGCCAGCAGTTTGAGTAAAAACACTGAAGCTTTCTTT.

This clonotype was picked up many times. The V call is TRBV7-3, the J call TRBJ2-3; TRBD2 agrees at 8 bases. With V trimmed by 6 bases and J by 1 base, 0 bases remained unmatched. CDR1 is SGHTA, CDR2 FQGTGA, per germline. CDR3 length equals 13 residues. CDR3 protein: CASRAGGTDTQYF. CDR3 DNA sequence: TGTGCCAGCAGAGCGGGAGGCACAGATACGCAGTATTTT.

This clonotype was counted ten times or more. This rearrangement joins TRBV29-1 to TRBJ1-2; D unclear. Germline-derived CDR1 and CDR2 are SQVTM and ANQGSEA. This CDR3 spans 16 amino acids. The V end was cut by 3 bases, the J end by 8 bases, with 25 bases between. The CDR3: CSVEALGVPVGAGYTF. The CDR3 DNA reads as TGCAGCGTTGAGGCCCTTGGAGTCCCCGTTGGTGCGGGCTACACCTTC.

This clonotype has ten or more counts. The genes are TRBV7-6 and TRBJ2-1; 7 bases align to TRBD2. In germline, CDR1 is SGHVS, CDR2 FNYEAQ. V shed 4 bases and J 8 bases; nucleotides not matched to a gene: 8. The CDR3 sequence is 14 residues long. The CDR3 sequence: CASSSGTKPHEQFF. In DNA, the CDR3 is TGTGCCAGCAGCTCCGGGACTAAACCCCATGAGCAGTTCTTC.

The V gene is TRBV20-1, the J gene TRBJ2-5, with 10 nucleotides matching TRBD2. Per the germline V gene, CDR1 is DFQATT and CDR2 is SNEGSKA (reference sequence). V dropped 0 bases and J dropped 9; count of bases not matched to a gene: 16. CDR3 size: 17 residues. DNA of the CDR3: TGCAGTGCTAGAGATCGACTAACTAGCGGGGTAGGAGGGGCCCAGTACTTC. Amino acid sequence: CSARDRLTSGVGGAQYF.

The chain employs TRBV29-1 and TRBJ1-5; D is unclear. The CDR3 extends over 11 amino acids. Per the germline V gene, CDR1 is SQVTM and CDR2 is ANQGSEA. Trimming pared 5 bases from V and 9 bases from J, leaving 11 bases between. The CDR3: CSVMAEGPQHF. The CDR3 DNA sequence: TGCAGCGTTATGGCGGAGGGGCCCCAGCATTTT.

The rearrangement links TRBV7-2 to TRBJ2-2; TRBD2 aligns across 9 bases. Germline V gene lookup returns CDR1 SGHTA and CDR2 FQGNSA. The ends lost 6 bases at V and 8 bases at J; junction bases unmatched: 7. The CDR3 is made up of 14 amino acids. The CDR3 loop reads CASRGVAGVGELFF. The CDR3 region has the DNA TGTGCCAGCAGAGGAGTAGCGGGAGTAGGGGAGCTGTTTTTT. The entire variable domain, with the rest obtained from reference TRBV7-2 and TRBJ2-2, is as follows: GAGVSQSPSNKVTEKGKDVELRCDPISGHTALYWYRQSLGQGLEFLIYFQGNSAPDKSGLPSDRFSAERTGGSVSTLTIQRTQQEDSAVYLCASRGVAGVGELFFGEGSRLTVL.

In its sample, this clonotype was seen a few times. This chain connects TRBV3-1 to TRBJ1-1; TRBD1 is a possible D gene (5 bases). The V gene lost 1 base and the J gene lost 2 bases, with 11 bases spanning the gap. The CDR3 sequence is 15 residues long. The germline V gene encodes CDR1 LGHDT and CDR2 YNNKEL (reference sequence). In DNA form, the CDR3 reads TGTGCCAGCAGCCAAGGGGGGATAGGCAACACTGAAGCTTTCTTT. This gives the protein CASSQGGIGNTEAFF.

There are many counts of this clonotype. CDR3 DNA sequence: TGTGCCAGCAGCCCTAGCACAGATACGCAGTATTTT. Its protein product is CASSPSTDTQYF. The rearrangement links TRBV3-1 to TRBJ2-3; no definite D call. From germline, CDR1 is LGHDT and CDR2 YNNKEL (reference sequence). The CDR3 is 12 amino acids. Trimming shortened V by 4 bases and J by 0 bases, and 2 bases separated the two germline ends.

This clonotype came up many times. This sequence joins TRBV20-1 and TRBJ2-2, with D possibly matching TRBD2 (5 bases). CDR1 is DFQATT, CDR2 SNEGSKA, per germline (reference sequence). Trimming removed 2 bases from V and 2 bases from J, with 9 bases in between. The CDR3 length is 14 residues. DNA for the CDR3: TGCAGTGCTAGAACAAGCGGAAACACCGGGGAGCTGTTTTTT. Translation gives CSARTSGNTGELFF.

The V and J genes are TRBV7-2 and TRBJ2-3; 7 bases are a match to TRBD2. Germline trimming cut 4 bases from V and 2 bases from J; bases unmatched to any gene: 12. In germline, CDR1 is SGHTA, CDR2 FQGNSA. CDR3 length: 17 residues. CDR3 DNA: TGTGCCAGCAGCTCGAGCGGGACCATGCCTACCACAGATACGCAGTATTTT. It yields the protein CASSSSGTMPTTDTQYF.

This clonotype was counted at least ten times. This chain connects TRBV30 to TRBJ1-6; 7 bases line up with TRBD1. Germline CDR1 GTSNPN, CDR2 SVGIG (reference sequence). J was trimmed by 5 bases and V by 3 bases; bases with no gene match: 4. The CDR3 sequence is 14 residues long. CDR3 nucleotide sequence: TGTGCCTGGAGCAGAGGACAGGATAATTCACCCCTCCACTTT. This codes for CAWSRGQDNSPLHF.

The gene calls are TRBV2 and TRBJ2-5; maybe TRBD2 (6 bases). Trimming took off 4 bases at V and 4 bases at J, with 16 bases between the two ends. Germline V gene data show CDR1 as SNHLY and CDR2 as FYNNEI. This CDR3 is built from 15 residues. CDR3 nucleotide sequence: TGTGCCAGCAGTGGCGGCGGGGCAGCTCGAGAGACCCAGTACTTC. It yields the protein CASSGGGAARETQYF.

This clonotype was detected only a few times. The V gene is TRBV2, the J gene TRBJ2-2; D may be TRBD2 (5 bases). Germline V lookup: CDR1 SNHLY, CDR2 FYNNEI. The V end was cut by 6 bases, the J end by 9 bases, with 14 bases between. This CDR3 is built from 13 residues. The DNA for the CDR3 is TGTGCCAGCAGGGTCGAGGGCCAGAGGGAGCTGTTTTTT. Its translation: CASRVEGQRELFF.

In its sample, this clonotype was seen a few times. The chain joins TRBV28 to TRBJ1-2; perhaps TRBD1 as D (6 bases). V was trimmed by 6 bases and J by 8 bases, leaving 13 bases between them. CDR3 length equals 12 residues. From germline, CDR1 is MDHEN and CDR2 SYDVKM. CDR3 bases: TGTGCCAGCAGCCTACAGGGCAGAGGCTACACCTTC. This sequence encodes CASSLQGRGYTF.

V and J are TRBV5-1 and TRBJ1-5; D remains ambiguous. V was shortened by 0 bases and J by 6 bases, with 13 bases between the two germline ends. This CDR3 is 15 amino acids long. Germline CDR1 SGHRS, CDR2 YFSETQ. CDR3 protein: CASSLDPGDVQPQHF. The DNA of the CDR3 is TGCGCCAGCAGCTTGGATCCCGGGGATGTTCAGCCCCAGCATTTT.

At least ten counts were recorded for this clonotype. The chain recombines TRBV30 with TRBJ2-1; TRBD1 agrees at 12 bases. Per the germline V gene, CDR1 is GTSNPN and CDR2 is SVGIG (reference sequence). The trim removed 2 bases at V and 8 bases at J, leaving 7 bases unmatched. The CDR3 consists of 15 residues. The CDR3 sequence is CAWSPGQGAADEQFF. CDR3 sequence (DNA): TGTGCCTGGAGTCCGGGACAGGGGGCAGCCGATGAGCAGTTCTTC.

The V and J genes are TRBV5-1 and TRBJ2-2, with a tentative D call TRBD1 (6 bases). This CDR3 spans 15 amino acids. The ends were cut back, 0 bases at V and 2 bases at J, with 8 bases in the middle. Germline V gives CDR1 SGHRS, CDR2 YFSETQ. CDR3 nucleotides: TGCGCCAGCAGCTTGGTACAGGGTAACACCGGGGAGCTGTTTTTT. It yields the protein CASSLVQGNTGELFF.

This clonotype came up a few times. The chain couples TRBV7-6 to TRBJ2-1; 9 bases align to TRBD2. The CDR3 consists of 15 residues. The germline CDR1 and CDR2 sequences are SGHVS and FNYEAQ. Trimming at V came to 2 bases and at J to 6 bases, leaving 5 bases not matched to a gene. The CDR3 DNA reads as TGTGCCAGCAGCTTACGGGTAGCGGGAGCCAATGAGCAGTTCTTC. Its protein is CASSLRVAGANEQFF.